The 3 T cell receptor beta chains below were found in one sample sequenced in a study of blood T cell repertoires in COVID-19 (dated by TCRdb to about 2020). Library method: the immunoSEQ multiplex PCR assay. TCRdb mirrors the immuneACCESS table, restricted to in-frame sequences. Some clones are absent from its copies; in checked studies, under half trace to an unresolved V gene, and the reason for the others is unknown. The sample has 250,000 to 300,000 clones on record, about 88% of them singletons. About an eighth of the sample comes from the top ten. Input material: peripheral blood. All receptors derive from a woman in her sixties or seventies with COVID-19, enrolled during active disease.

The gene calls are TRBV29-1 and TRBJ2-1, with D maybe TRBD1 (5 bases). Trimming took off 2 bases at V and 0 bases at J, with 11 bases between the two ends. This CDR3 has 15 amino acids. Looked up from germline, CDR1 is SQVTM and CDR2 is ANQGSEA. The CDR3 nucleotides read TGCAGCGTTGAAAAACAGGCTAGCTCCTACAATGAGCAGTTCTTC. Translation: CSVEKQASSYNEQFF.

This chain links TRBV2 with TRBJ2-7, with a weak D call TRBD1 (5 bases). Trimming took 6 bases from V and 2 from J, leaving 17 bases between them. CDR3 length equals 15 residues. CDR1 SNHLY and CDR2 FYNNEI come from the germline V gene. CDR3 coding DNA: TGTGCCAGCAGGCCTGGAACAGGTATCACCTACGAGCAGTACTTC. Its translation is CASRPGTGITYEQYF.

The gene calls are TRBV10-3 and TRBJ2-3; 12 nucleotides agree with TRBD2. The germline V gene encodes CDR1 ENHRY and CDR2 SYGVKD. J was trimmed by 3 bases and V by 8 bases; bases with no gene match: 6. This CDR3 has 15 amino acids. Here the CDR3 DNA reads TGTGCCATCCGGCTAGCGGGGGGGCAGACAGATACGCAGTATTTT. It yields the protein CAIRLAGGQTDTQYF.